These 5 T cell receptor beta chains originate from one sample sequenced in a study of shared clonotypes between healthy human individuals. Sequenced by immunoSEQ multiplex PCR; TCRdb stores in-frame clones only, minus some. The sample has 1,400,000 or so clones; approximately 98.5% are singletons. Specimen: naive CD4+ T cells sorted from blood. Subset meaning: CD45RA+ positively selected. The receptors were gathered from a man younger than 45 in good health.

CDR3 sequence (DNA): TGTGCCAGCTCACCCTCCCGGGCGGGAGCATTTGGGAATGAGCAGTTCTTC. Its protein product is CASSPSRAGAFGNEQFF. The chain has TRBV18 and TRBJ2-1; TRBD2 matches 7 bases. Germline assignment: CDR1 KGHSH and CDR2 LQKENI. The CDR3 totals 17 residues. V gave up 3 bases and J gave up 7 bases; unmatched junction bases: 15.

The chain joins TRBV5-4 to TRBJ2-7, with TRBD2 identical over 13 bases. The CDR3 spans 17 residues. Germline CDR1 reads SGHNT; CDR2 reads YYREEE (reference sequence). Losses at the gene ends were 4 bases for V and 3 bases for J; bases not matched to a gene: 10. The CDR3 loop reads CASSVGTSGASFYEQYF. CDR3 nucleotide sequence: TGTGCCAGCAGCGTGGGGACTAGCGGGGCGTCGTTCTACGAGCAGTACTTC.

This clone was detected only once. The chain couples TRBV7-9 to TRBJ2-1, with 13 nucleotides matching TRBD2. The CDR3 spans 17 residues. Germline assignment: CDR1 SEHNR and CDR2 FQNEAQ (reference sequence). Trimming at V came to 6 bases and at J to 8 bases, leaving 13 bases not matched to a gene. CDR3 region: CASSSLGTSGIWDEQFF. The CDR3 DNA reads TGTGCCAGCAGTTCCCTCGGGACTAGCGGGATATGGGATGAGCAGTTCTTC.

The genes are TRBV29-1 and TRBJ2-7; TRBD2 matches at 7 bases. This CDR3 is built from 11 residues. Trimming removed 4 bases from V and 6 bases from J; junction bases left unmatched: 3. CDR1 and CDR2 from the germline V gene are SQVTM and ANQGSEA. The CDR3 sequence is CSVAPGGEQYF. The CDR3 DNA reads TGCAGCGTTGCCCCGGGAGGCGAGCAGTACTTC.

CDR3: CASSQDSTSGSYNEQFF. DNA for the CDR3: TGCGCCAGCAGCCAAGACTCGACCAGCGGCTCCTACAATGAGCAGTTCTTC. V usage is TRBV4-1 and J usage is TRBJ2-1, with D maybe TRBD2 (5 bases). The CDR3 sequence is 17 residues long. Germline V lookup: CDR1 MGHRA, CDR2 YSYEKL. The V gene lost 0 bases and the J gene lost 0 bases, with 12 bases spanning the gap.